This is a list of T cell receptor beta chains from one sample in a study of blood T cell repertoires in COVID-19. Method: immunoSEQ multiplex PCR; TCRdb's copy keeps in-frame clones and lacks some. There are roughly 140,000 clones in the sample; around four fifths occur only once, and 2.5% to 3% lies in the top ten. Sequencing input: peripheral blood. The source is a middle-aged woman with active or convalescent COVID-19. The CDR3 runs from the conserved cysteine through the conserved F or W. The D gene is left open where the match is weak. Not every row has a clone size; where given, it reads once, few, many or a size class.

D gene	V gene	J gene	clone size	CDR3 protein	CDR3 DNA
TRBD1	TRBV7-2	TRBJ1-2	few	CASSRQGSYGYTF	TGTGCCAGCAGCCGACAGGGATCCTATGGCTACACCTTC
TRBD1	TRBV5-5	TRBJ1-1	few	CASSFRRGDRSNTEAFF	TGTGCCAGCAGCTTCCGGAGAGGGGACAGATCGAACACTGAAGCTTTCTTT
TRBD1	TRBV19	TRBJ1-2	NA	CASSEQGLGAYTF	TGTGCCAGTAGCGAACAGGGGTTGGGGGCCTACACCTTC
TRBD1	TRBV19	TRBJ1-4	NA	CASRRTGTPSTNEKLFF	TGTGCCAGTAGGAGGACAGGGACCCCTTCAACTAATGAAAAACTGTTTTTT
TRBD2	TRBV6-5	TRBJ2-1	NA	CASSYFQGLAGNEQFF	TGTGCCAGCAGTTACTTTCAGGGACTAGCGGGAAATGAGCAGTTCTTC
NA	TRBV5-1	TRBJ1-2	NA	CASSSGGRANYGYTF	TGCGCCAGCAGCTCCGGGGGAAGAGCTAACTATGGCTACACCTTC
NA	TRBV28	TRBJ1-5	NA	CASSPPNRSQPQHF	TGTGCCAGCAGCCCCCCCAATCGGTCGCAGCCCCAGCATTTT
TRBD1	TRBV20-1	TRBJ1-4	NA	CSASGWGQGLDLPFF	TGCAGTGCTAGTGGCTGGGGACAGGGTTTGGACCTGCCGTTTTTT
NA	TRBV3-1/TRBV3-2	TRBJ1-5	NA	CASSQVAGRQPQHF	TGTGCCAGCAGCCAGGTGGCCGGGAGGCAGCCCCAGCATTTT
TRBD1	TRBV6-5	TRBJ1-1	NA	CASSPTGGWTEAFF	TGTGCCAGCAGTCCAACAGGGGGGTGGACTGAAGCTTTCTTT
TRBD1	TRBV18	TRBJ2-7	NA	CASSQGTVYEQYF	TGTGCCAGCTCACAAGGGACAGTCTACGAGCAGTACTTC
TRBD2	TRBV5-1	TRBJ2-1	once	CASSGGVAGAGEQFF	TGCGCCAGCAGCGGCGGGGTAGCGGGAGCAGGGGAGCAGTTCTTC
TRBD1	TRBV5-1	TRBJ1-3	NA	CASSLQMTGGGGNTIYF	TGCGCCAGCAGCCTCCAAATGACAGGGGGCGGAGGAAACACCATATATTTT
NA	TRBV12-3/TRBV12-4	TRBJ1-5	NA	CASSWGANQPQHF	TGTGCCAGCAGTTGGGGAGCCAATCAGCCCCAGCATTTT
TRBD1	TRBV5-1	TRBJ1-4	NA	CASGGQGNGKLFF	TGCGCCAGCGGTGGACAGGGAAATGGAAAACTGTTTTTT
TRBD1	TRBV5-4	TRBJ1-1	NA	CASSKGQGNTEAFF	TGTGCCAGCAGCAAAGGACAGGGGAACACTGAAGCTTTCTTT
NA	TRBV9	TRBJ1-4	NA	CASSVDGGPTNEKLFF	TGTGCCAGCAGCGTAGATGGAGGACCAACTAATGAAAAACTGTTTTTT
NA	TRBV28	TRBJ1-5	NA	CASEMAGGNQPQHF	TGTGCCAGCGAGATGGCAGGGGGCAATCAGCCCCAGCATTTT
NA	TRBV29-1	TRBJ2-2	NA	CSVERLQGPTGELFF	TGCAGCGTTGAAAGGTTACAGGGTCCCACCGGGGAGCTGTTTTTT
TRBD2	TRBV27	TRBJ2-7	NA	CASSRGGLAASYEQYF	TGTGCCAGCAGTAGGGGGGGACTAGCGGCCTCCTACGAGCAGTACTTC
NA	TRBV28	TRBJ1-5	NA	CASSSGPQHF	TGTGCCAGCTCCTCGGGGCCCCAGCATTTT
NA	TRBV28	TRBJ2-5	once	CASSPAHQGLLETQYF	TGTGCCAGCAGCCCTGCACACCAGGGATTGCTAGAGACCCAGTACTTC
NA	TRBV10-1	TRBJ1-1	NA	CASSAGGTEAFF	TGCGCCAGCAGTGCGGGGGGCACTGAAGCTTTCTTT
TRBD1	TRBV11-2	TRBJ1-3	NA	CASSSQTGDRPGNTIYF	TGTGCCAGCAGCTCACAAACAGGGGACAGACCTGGAAACACCATATATTTT
TRBD2	TRBV18	TRBJ2-3	NA	CASSLTSGSTTDTQYF	TGTGCCAGCTCCCTCACTAGCGGGTCTACCACAGATACGCAGTATTTT
NA	TRBV6-5	TRBJ1-2	NA	CASSRQVNYGYTF	TGTGCCAGCAGTAGACAGGTTAACTATGGCTACACCTTC
TRBD1	TRBV23-1	TRBJ1-2	NA	CASPDRDYGYTF	TGCGCCAGCCCAGACAGGGACTATGGCTACACCTTC
NA	TRBV5-1	TRBJ2-2	NA	CASSFADRLNTGELFF	TGCGCCAGCAGCTTCGCGGACAGACTTAACACCGGGGAGCTGTTTTTT
TRBD1	TRBV20-1	TRBJ2-7	NA	CSASITGGGYEQYF	TGCAGTGCTAGTATAACAGGGGGTGGGTACGAGCAGTACTTC
NA	TRBV6-2/TRBV6-3	TRBJ2-7	NA	CASSLDRTLGYEQYF	TGTGCCAGCAGCCTCGACAGGACTCTTGGGTACGAGCAGTACTTC
NA	TRBV2	TRBJ1-2	NA	CASCSDSNYGYTF	TGTGCCAGCTGTTCAGACAGTAACTATGGCTACACCTTC
TRBD1	TRBV28	TRBJ1-4	NA	CASSGYRGPNEKLFF	TGTGCCAGCAGCGGCTACAGGGGTCCTAATGAAAAACTGTTTTTT
TRBD1	TRBV6-5	TRBJ1-2	NA	CASRRDRAYGYTF	TGTGCCAGCAGGCGGGACAGGGCATATGGCTACACCTTC
NA	TRBV7-2	TRBJ1-4	NA	CASSFSSRGEKLFF	TGTGCCAGCAGCTTTTCTTCGAGAGGAGAAAAACTGTTTTTT
NA	TRBV4-1	TRBJ1-2	NA	CASSQFGGGGYTF	TGCGCCAGCAGCCAATTTGGGGGGGGTGGCTACACCTTC
TRBD1	TRBV5-4	TRBJ2-7	NA	CASTRGGGGRGPYEQYF	TGTGCCAGCACCCGGGGAGGAGGGGGCAGGGGGCCCTACGAGCAGTACTTC
NA	TRBV30	TRBJ1-2	few	CAWREDYGYTF	TGTGCCTGGAGGGAGGACTATGGCTACACCTTC
NA	TRBV11-3	TRBJ2-1	few	CASSLGQVGGAITEQFF	TGTGCCAGCAGCTTAGGTCAAGTAGGGGGGGCGATCACCGAGCAGTTCTTC
TRBD1	TRBV5-1	TRBJ2-7	NA	CASSPLGGDYEQYF	TGCGCCAGCAGCCCGTTAGGGGGCGACTACGAGCAGTACTTC
TRBD2	TRBV7-9	TRBJ2-3	once	CASSPSGVSTDTQYF	TGTGCCAGCAGCCCTAGCGGGGTCAGCACAGATACGCAGTATTTT
NA	TRBV28	TRBJ1-5	NA	CASSYLGSNQPQHF	TGTGCCAGCAGTTACCTCGGGAGCAATCAGCCCCAGCATTTT